Listed below are T cell receptor beta chains from one sample, sequenced in a study of early T cells in non-severe SARS-CoV-2 infection. Using its own MiXCR run on the 5' RACE reads, TCRdb lists one record per CDR3 protein. The table records nearly 95,000 distinct CDR3 sequences, approximately 17% of them present only once. The source was whole blood, collected at baseline. The receptors originated from an adult who was a healthcare worker with PCR-confirmed SARS-CoV-2 infection or an uninfected control (not recorded which). Both conserved end residues are part of each CDR3. Each record gives: CDR3 protein, CDR3 DNA, clone size, V gene, J gene, D gene. A D gene is named only where the DNA matches it firmly. Some rows have no size entry. The others give once, few or many, or a class for an expanded clone.

CASSRLAGTDTQYF	TGTGCCAGCAGTCGACTAGCGGGCACAGATACGCAGTATTTT	many	TRBV6-4	TRBJ2-3	TRBD2
CSARVIAEQFF	TGCAGTGCTAGAGTCATAGCGGAGCAGTTCTTC	many	TRBV20-1	TRBJ2-1	-
CASTGGTNEKLFF	TGTGCCAGCACCGGGGGAACGAATGAAAAACTGTTTTTT	-	TRBV28	TRBJ1-4	-
CASSLGMRQQFF	TGTGCCAGCAGCTTAGGAATGCGGCAGCAGTTCTTC	few	TRBV7-2	TRBJ2-1	-
CSVAEGVLAGVF	TGCAGCGTAGCGGAGGGGGTACTAGCGGGAGTGTTC	-	TRBV29-1	TRBJ2-5	TRBD2
CASRRLQVDYGYTF	TGTGCCAGCAGACGCTTACAGGTTGACTATGGCTACACCTTC	many	TRBV11-2	TRBJ1-2	-
CASSLTHF	TGTGCCAGCAGCCTCACCCACTTC	few	TRBV7-2	TRBJ2-7	-
CSARTGSSYEQYF	TGCAGTGCAAGGACAGGGAGCTCCTACGAGCAGTACTTC	-	TRBV20-1	TRBJ2-7	TRBD1
CATKRLGYNEQFF	TGTGCCACCAAGCGGTTGGGGTACAATGAGCAGTTCTTC	-	TRBV2	TRBJ2-1	-
CASSSGTGIEKLFF	TGTGCCAGCAGTTCCGGGACAGGGATCGAAAAACTGTTTTTT	many	TRBV12-3/TRBV12-4	TRBJ1-4	TRBD1
CASSSSSQGEQFF	TGTGCCAGCAGCTCGAGCAGCCAGGGCGAGCAGTTCTTC	-	TRBV11-2	TRBJ2-1	-
CASSYPQRQVTQETQYF	TGTGCCAGCAGCTACCCACAGAGACAGGTTACACAAGAGACCCAGTACTTC	-	TRBV5-4	TRBJ2-5	-
CASSLGYQGTLGAFF	TGTGCCAGCAGCTTAGGGTACCAAGGGACCCTCGGAGCTTTCTTT	-	TRBV13	TRBJ1-1	-
CSAPSGRYWNEQFF	TGCAGTGCGCCCAGCGGGAGGTATTGGAATGAGCAGTTCTTC	once	TRBV20-1	TRBJ2-1	TRBD2
CSGTGTGSNEQYF	TGCAGCGGGACCGGGACAGGGTCGAACGAGCAGTACTTC	few	TRBV20-1	TRBJ2-7	TRBD1
CASTRGPYEQYF	TGTGCCAGCACTCGGGGACCCTACGAGCAGTACTTC	many	TRBV28	TRBJ2-7	-
CASSDPLRQPQHF	TGTGCCAGCAGTGATCCCCTCAGGCAGCCCCAGCATTTT	few	TRBV2	TRBJ1-5	-
CASRDGGGYEQYF	TGTGCCAGCAGGGACGGGGGAGGCTACGAGCAGTACTTC	-	TRBV7-8	TRBJ2-7	-
CSARDGVGELFF	TGCAGTGCTAGAGATGGGGTTGGGGAGCTGTTTTTT	few	TRBV20-1	TRBJ2-2	-
CASSPTGGRETQYF	TGTGCCAGCAGCCCTACAGGGGGCAGAGAGACCCAGTACTTC	few	TRBV7-6	TRBJ2-5	TRBD1
CASSSPSVAPLHF	TGTGCCAGCAGTTCCCCCTCGGTGGCACCCCTCCACTTT	-	TRBV28	TRBJ1-6	-
CASSLARDEKLFF	TGTGCCAGCAGCTTAGCCAGGGATGAAAAACTGTTTTTT	few	TRBV7-2	TRBJ1-4	-
CASSLVVGRNEKLFF	TGTGCCAGCAGCTTAGTCGTAGGCCGTAATGAAAAACTGTTTTTT	-	TRBV7-9	TRBJ1-4	-
CASTLHAVGQGELDTEAFF	TGTGCCAGCACCCTACACGCGGTGGGACAGGGGGAATTGGACACTGAAGCTTTCTTT	-	TRBV27	TRBJ1-1	TRBD1
CASSLEAGPTYEQYF	TGTGCCAGCAGCTTAGAGGCGGGACCAACCTACGAGCAGTACTTC	-	TRBV11-2	TRBJ2-7	-
CATSTRQAGVSDTQYF	TGTGCCACCAGCACCAGGCAGGCGGGAGTTTCAGATACGCAGTATTTT	large	TRBV15	TRBJ2-3	TRBD2
CSAGDGDRPQHF	TGCAGTGCTGGGGACGGGGATCGGCCCCAGCATTTT	few	TRBV20-1	TRBJ1-5	-
CASSQEIWQDEQFF	TGTGCCAGCAGCCAAGAGATCTGGCAGGATGAGCAGTTCTTC	many	TRBV14	TRBJ2-1	-
CSARERGRDLNEQYF	TGCAGTGCTAGAGAGAGGGGTCGGGACCTTAACGAGCAGTACTTC	few	TRBV20-1	TRBJ2-7	-
CASSLNLDSPLHF	TGTGCCAGCAGTTTAAATTTGGATTCACCCCTCCACTTT	-	TRBV27	TRBJ1-6	-
CARLFNTEAFF	TGTGCCAGGCTTTTTAACACTGAAGCTTTCTTT	few	TRBV2	TRBJ1-1	-
CASSTGYYEQYF	TGTGCCAGCAGCACAGGGTACTACGAGCAGTACTTC	few	TRBV6-2/TRBV6-3	TRBJ2-7	-
CASSLGAGDMGEQYF	TGCGCCAGCAGCCTCGGCGCCGGGGACATGGGCGAGCAGTACTTC	many	TRBV4-1	TRBJ2-7	-
CATSDLRKTGGVETQYF	TGTGCCACCAGTGATTTGCGGAAGACAGGGGGCGTTGAGACCCAGTACTTC	-	TRBV24-1	TRBJ2-5	TRBD1
CASMSTAGHEQYF	TGTGCCAGCATGTCGACAGCGGGTCACGAGCAGTACTTC	many	TRBV12-3/TRBV12-4	TRBJ2-7	-
CASSEDSREETQYF	TGTGCCAGCAGTGAAGATAGCAGGGAAGAGACCCAGTACTTC	few	TRBV25-1	TRBJ2-5	-
CASSYGRDNEQFF	TGTGCCAGCAGTTACGGGAGGGATAATGAGCAGTTCTTC	many	TRBV28	TRBJ2-1	TRBD2
CASRGTGLNTGELFF	TGTGCCAGCAGGGGGACAGGGCTGAACACCGGGGAGCTGTTTTTT	-	TRBV9	TRBJ2-2	TRBD1